What follows are 26 T cell receptor beta chains derived from one specimen sequenced in a study of cytomegalovirus exposure and HLA in healthy donors. It was with 60 Vbeta and 13 Jbeta primers that the PCR ran. Profiled with immunoSEQ multiplex PCR; TCRdb holds only in-frame clones, not every one. This table holds 150,000 to 200,000 clones, over 60% found once. Specimen: PBMCs. The receptor set was obtained from a woman between 45 and 65 years old in good health and CMV-seronegative.

On this clone: A junction boundary mismatches the germline segment, possibly from a read error. The rearrangement links TRBV7-2 to TRBJ2-4; D perhaps matches TRBD1 (6 bases). Germline V lookup: CDR1 SGHTA, CDR2 FQGNSA. The CDR3 is made up of 15 amino acids. This CDR3 is CAGSYSGQAKNIQYF. The CDR3 DNA sequence: TGTGCCGGCAGCTATTCAGGACAGGCCAAAAACATTCAGTACTTC.

The J gene is TRBJ1-1, the V gene TRBV16, with 8 bases lining up with TRBD1. Looked up from germline, CDR1 is KGHSY and CDR2 is FQNENV. This CDR3 has 15 residues. Trimming cost V 1 base and J 5 bases; bases outside gene matches: 6. DNA for the CDR3: TGTGCCAGCAGCCAATACACAGGGGGGGGGACTGAAGCTTTCTTT. Amino acid sequence: CASSQYTGGGTEAFF.

The V gene is TRBV30, the J gene TRBJ1-1; tentatively, D is TRBD1 (5 bases). The CDR3 covers 10 residues. Per the germline V gene, CDR1 is GTSNPN and CDR2 is SVGIG (reference sequence). Trimming cost V 4 bases and J 11 bases, with 11 bases left between them. The CDR3: CAWIEGRAFF. CDR3 bases: TGTGCCTGGATTGAGGGGAGGGCTTTCTTT.

This clone was picked up one time. The chain carries TRBV9 and TRBJ1-2, with D possibly being TRBD1 (6 bases). V was trimmed by 7 bases and J by 2 bases, leaving 18 bases between them. There are 15 residues in the CDR3. CDR1 SGDLS and CDR2 YYNGEE come from the germline V gene. The CDR3 loop reads CASARWDNANYGYTF. Here the CDR3 DNA reads TGTGCCAGCGCCCGCTGGGACAACGCCAACTATGGCTACACCTTC.

The chain carries TRBV7-8 and TRBJ2-1; 7 bases align to TRBD2. Germline V gene lookup returns CDR1 SGHVS and CDR2 FQNEAQ. This CDR3 is built from 16 residues. Trimming removed 3 bases from V and 2 bases from J; junction bases left unmatched: 7. CDR3 in DNA: TGTGCCAGCAGCTTCCGGCAGCGGGATCCCTACAATGAGCAGTTCTTC. Residues: CASSFRQRDPYNEQFF.

The gene calls are TRBV5-4 and TRBJ2-1; 9 bases line up with TRBD2. The V gene's germline CDR1 is SGHNT and CDR2 YYREEE (reference sequence). This CDR3 is built from 15 residues. V lost 5 bases to trimming and J lost 9 bases; unmatched junction nucleotides: 12. CDR3 in amino acids: CASSSKAGGDGEQFF. The CDR3 DNA follows: TGTGCCAGCAGTAGTAAAGCGGGAGGCGACGGTGAGCAGTTCTTC.

This chain uses TRBV10-3 with TRBJ1-6, with TRBD1 identical over 7 bases. The length of the CDR3 is 17 residues. Germline V gene sequence: CDR1 ENHRY, CDR2 SYGVKD. J lost 0 bases, V lost 2 bases, and 4 bases had no gene match. The CDR3 DNA sequence: TGTGCCATCAGTGAGGGGACAGCGAGCTCCTATAATTCACCCCTCCACTTT. It encodes CAISEGTASSYNSPLHF.

CDR3 coding DNA: TGTGCCTGGAGTGTACAGGGTGTAGAGACCCAGTACTTC. Translating gives CAWSVQGVETQYF. V gene TRBV30 combines with J gene TRBJ2-5; maybe TRBD1 (6 bases). V was shortened by 0 bases and J by 4 bases, with 9 bases between the two germline ends. The CDR3 has 13 amino acids. Germline V gene lookup returns CDR1 GTSNPN and CDR2 SVGIG (reference sequence).

The rearrangement links TRBV2 to TRBJ1-5; weak D call: TRBD1 (5 bases). V dropped 6 bases and J dropped 7 bases, with 10 bases sitting between them. The CDR3 is made up of 12 amino acids. Germline V gives CDR1 SNHLY, CDR2 FYNNEI. The CDR3 sequence is CASRRRAQPQHF. CDR3 DNA: TGTGCCAGCAGGCGCAGGGCGCAGCCCCAGCATTTT.

The chain combines TRBV25-1 with TRBJ2-7; tentative D call: TRBD2 (5 bases). V was pared by 4 bases and J by 3 bases, with 19 bases between. The CDR3 is 16 residues long. CDR1 is MGHDK, CDR2 SYGVNS, per germline. CDR3 sequence reads: CASSAEWGVRNYEQYF. The CDR3, as DNA: TGTGCCAGCAGTGCAGAATGGGGAGTCAGGAACTACGAGCAGTACTTC.

The chain recombines TRBV6-5 with TRBJ1-5, with TRBD1 identical over 8 bases. Germline CDR1 is MNHEY and CDR2 is SVGAGI. V was clipped by 6 bases and J by 3 bases; unmatched bases: 7. The CDR3 is 15 residues long. In nucleotides, the CDR3 is TGTGCCAGCAGGCGGGCAGGGGGCGACAATCAGCCCCAGCATTTT. Translation gives CASRRAGGDNQPQHF.

This clone was counted a few times. This CDR3 is CASSPKGEGTEAFF. In DNA, the CDR3 is TGCGCCAGCAGCCCCAAGGGGGAGGGTACTGAAGCTTTCTTT. The gene calls are TRBV23-1 and TRBJ1-1, with a weak D call TRBD1 (6 bases). TRBV23-1 is treated as an ORF (open reading frame) with a function not yet certain. Trimming removed 6 bases from V and 5 bases from J, with 16 bases in between. The CDR3 length is 14 residues.

This clone was found a few times. V gene TRBV7-9 combines with J gene TRBJ1-2; TRBD1 is a possible D gene (6 bases). Per germline, CDR1 SEHNR and CDR2 FQNEAQ (reference sequence). This CDR3 spans 14 amino acids. V lost 6 bases to trimming and J lost 8 bases, with 19 bases between them. The CDR3 loop reads CASSLSGGAGGYTF. The CDR3 DNA is TGTGCCAGCAGTCTCAGTGGGGGCGCAGGGGGCTACACCTTC. The variable domain in full, completed from reference TRBV7-9 and TRBJ1-2, reads DTGVSQNPRHKITKRGQNVTFRCDPISEHNRLYWYRQTLGQGPEFLTYFQNEAQLEKSRLLSDRFSAERPKGSFSTLEIQRTEQGDSAMYLCASSLSGGAGGYTFGSGTRLTVV.

The chain joins TRBV7-9 to TRBJ1-5, with 8 bases fitting TRBD1. Germline V gene lookup returns CDR1 SEHNR and CDR2 FQNEAQ (reference sequence). The CDR3 sequence is 12 residues long. V lost 11 bases and J lost 6; bases outside the gene matches: 6. CDR3 region: CASGGGGQPQHF. The CDR3 bases are TGTGCCTCAGGGGGCGGGGGTCAGCCCCAGCATTTT.

V is TRBV2 and J is TRBJ2-7; tentative D call: TRBD1 (5 bases). Trimming shortened V by 3 bases and J by 0 bases, and 9 bases separated the two germline ends. The CDR3 length is 14 residues. Germline V gives CDR1 SNHLY, CDR2 FYNNEI. Here the CDR3 reads CASSDRASSYEQYF. The CDR3 DNA sequence: TGTGCCAGCAGTGACAGGGCCAGCTCCTACGAGCAGTACTTC.

The rearrangement uses TRBV19 and TRBJ1-4; TRBD1 aligns across 7 bases. CDR3 length: 14 amino acids. In germline, CDR1 is LNHDA, CDR2 SQIVND (reference sequence). After removal of 6 bases from V and 8 bases from J, the junction contained 9 bases not matched to a gene. CDR3 coding DNA: TGTGCCAGTAGCCTACAGGGGCCGGCGGAAAAACTGTTTTTT. As protein: CASSLQGPAEKLFF.

The chain carries TRBV5-1 and TRBJ2-5; the match to TRBD2 covers 8 bases. The CDR3 has 15 residues. Germline V gives CDR1 SGHRS, CDR2 YFSETQ. The ends lost 4 bases at V and 2 bases at J; junction bases unmatched: 7. This CDR3 is CASSPREGGQETQYF. The CDR3 DNA follows: TGCGCCAGCAGCCCCCGGGAGGGGGGACAAGAGACCCAGTACTTC.

This rearrangement joins TRBV4-2 to TRBJ2-3; 15 bases are a match to TRBD2. Losses at the gene ends were 5 bases for V and 11 bases for J; bases not matched to a gene: 8. The CDR3 loop spans 15 amino acids. Germline CDR1 LGHNA, CDR2 YNFKEQ. The CDR3 loop reads CASSSGTSGGWEQYF. Written as DNA, the CDR3 is TGTGCCAGCAGCTCCGGGACTAGCGGGGGGTGGGAGCAGTATTTT.

The table lists this clone with a few counts. This chain joins TRBV4-3 and TRBJ2-3; TRBD2 agrees at 12 bases. The CDR3 has 16 residues. Losses at the gene ends were 3 bases for V and 6 bases for J; bases not matched to a gene: 7. The germline V gene has CDR1 LGHNA and CDR2 YSLEER. The CDR3 spells CASSHRTSGTGDTQYF. The CDR3 DNA is TGCGCCAGCAGCCACAGGACTAGCGGGACCGGGGATACGCAGTATTTT.

The V and J genes are TRBV5-1 and TRBJ1-1; perhaps TRBD1 as D (6 bases). The CDR3 contains 14 residues. Germline V gene sequence: CDR1 SGHRS, CDR2 YFSETQ. Trimming left V 2 bases short and J 4 bases short, with 12 bases between. CDR3 sequence: CASSFGQGFTEAFF. The CDR3 DNA follows: TGCGCCAGCAGCTTCGGTCAGGGGTTCACTGAAGCTTTCTTT. The full variable domain, rest sourced from reference TRBV5-1 and TRBJ1-1, is KAGVTQTPRYLIKTRGQQVTLSCSPISGHRSVSWYQQTPGQGLQFLFEYFSETQRNKGNFPGRFSGRQFSNSRSEMNVSTLELGDSALYLCASSFGQGFTEAFFGQGTRLTVV.

The CDR3 spells CASSLRATPNTGELFF. The CDR3 nucleotides read TGCGCCAGCAGCTTGCGAGCGACTCCGAACACCGGGGAGCTGTTTTTT. The chain is built from TRBV5-1 and TRBJ2-2; D is unclear. The germline CDR1 and CDR2 sequences are SGHRS and YFSETQ. Deletions cut 1 base from V and 0 bases from J, with 10 bases between. There are 16 residues in the CDR3.

The genes are TRBV7-2 and TRBJ2-1; 8 positions agree with TRBD1. The germline V gene encodes CDR1 SGHTA and CDR2 FQGNSA. V trimming: 5 bases; J trimming: 0 bases; junction bases outside the gene matches: 6. The CDR3 extends over 16 amino acids. The CDR3 loop is CASSKQGVGSYNEQFF. Here the CDR3 DNA reads TGTGCCAGCAGCAAACAGGGGGTAGGCTCCTACAATGAGCAGTTCTTC.

The V gene is TRBV19, the J gene TRBJ2-1; 10 bases match TRBD2. The CDR3 has 17 amino acids. CDR1 LNHDA and CDR2 SQIVND come from the germline V gene (reference sequence). V shed 1 base and J 8 bases; nucleotides not matched to a gene: 11. CDR3 sequence: CASSIASGRDLFDEQFF. The CDR3 nucleotides read TGTGCCAGTAGTATAGCGAGCGGGAGGGACCTTTTCGATGAGCAGTTCTTC.

CDR3 nucleotides: TGTGCCAGCAGTTACCGAACTCCGGGACAGGGGTCCGGCTACACCTTC. This codes for CASSYRTPGQGSGYTF. V and J are TRBV28 and TRBJ1-2; 10 bases line up with TRBD1. The V gene end was trimmed by 4 bases and the J gene end by 8 bases; junction bases not matched to a gene: 13. Germline V CDR1 and CDR2: MDHEN, SYDVKM. The CDR3 loop spans 16 amino acids.

The rearrangement uses TRBV28 and TRBJ1-1; D remains unclear. Germline V lookup: CDR1 MDHEN, CDR2 SYDVKM. Deletions cut 5 bases from V and 2 bases from J, with 9 bases between. This CDR3 region has 13 residues. CDR3 residues: CASSVTYNTEAFF. The CDR3 nucleotides are TGTGCCAGCAGTGTAACATATAACACTGAAGCTTTCTTT.

The gene calls are TRBV11-2 and TRBJ1-6; maybe TRBD1 (5 bases). In germline, CDR1 is SGHAT, CDR2 FQNNGV. The CDR3 is 16 residues long. V shed 2 bases and J shed 8 bases, with 16 bases lying between them. This CDR3 is CASSLQGGGVDSPLHF. The CDR3 DNA reads as TGTGCCAGCAGCTTACAAGGTGGGGGGGTGGATTCACCCCTCCACTTT. Supplemented by reference TRBV11-2 and TRBJ1-6, the full variable domain reads EAGVAQSPRYKIIEKRQSVAFWCNPISGHATLYWYQQILGQGPKLLIQFQNNGVVDDSQLPKDRFSAERLKGVDSTLKIQPAKLEDSAVYLCASSLQGGGVDSPLHFGNGTRLTVT.